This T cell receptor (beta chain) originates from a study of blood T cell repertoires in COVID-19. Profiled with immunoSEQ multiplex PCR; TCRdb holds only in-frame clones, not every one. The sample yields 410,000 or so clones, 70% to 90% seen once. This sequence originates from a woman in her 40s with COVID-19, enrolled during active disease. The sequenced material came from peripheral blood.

The CDR3 coding sequence is TGTGCCAGCTCACTCCTTACCCGGGGATCTGAAGCTTTCTTT. Translation: CASSLLTRGSEAFF. This chain uses TRBV6-5 with TRBJ1-1; D ambiguous. This CDR3 has 14 amino acids. V lost 8 bases and J lost 6, with 19 bases in between. Germline V gives CDR1 MNHEY, CDR2 SVGAGI.